This T cell receptor beta chain was retrieved from a study of OX40 agonist ivuxolimab in advanced cancers. Across the whole study: A male proportion of 82.7% was recorded, with mean age about 54 years and range about 23 to 90.

This table comes from immunoSEQ multiplex PCR, and its TCRdb copy is limited to in-frame clones, with some not included. The sample yields about 66,000 clones, 86% seen once. Study results and limitations: The average count of expanded clones was higher among CD8+ T cells than among CD4+.

CDR3 length: 13 amino acids. From germline, CDR1 is MDHEN and CDR2 SYDVKM. V dropped 3 bases and J dropped 0 bases, with 5 bases sitting between them. With respect to this clone: No antigen is known for it.

The chain uses TRBV28 and TRBJ1-1; D uncertain. This specimen was CD4+ or CD8+ T cells sorted from blood, taken in a trial of the OX40 agonist ivuxolimab. The sequence was collected from an adult with an advanced solid tumor such as melanoma, head and neck, liver or kidney cancer. This chain's CDR3 is CASSLDLNTEAFF. The CDR3 DNA reads TGTGCCAGCAGTTTGGACCTGAACACTGAAGCTTTCTTT.